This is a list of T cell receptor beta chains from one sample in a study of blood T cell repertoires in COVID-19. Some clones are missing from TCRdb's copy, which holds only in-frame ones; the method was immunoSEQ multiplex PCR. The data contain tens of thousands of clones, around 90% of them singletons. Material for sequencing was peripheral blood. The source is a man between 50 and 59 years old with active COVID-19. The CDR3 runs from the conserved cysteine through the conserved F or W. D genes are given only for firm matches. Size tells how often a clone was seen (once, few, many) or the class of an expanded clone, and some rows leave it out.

DNA: TGTGCCAGCAGCGATGGGACAGGGGCCGGGGCCAACTATGGCTACACCTTC; CDR3: CASSDGTGAGANYGYTF; size: .; V: TRBV27; J: TRBJ1-2; D: TRBD1
DNA: TGTGCCAGCAGTTACCCGGCGGGGCAGTTCTTC; CDR3: CASSYPAGQFF; size: .; V: TRBV6-2/TRBV6-3; J: TRBJ2-1; D: .
DNA: TGTGCCAGTAATAGGCAGGGGTCGTACAATGAGCAGTTCTTC; CDR3: CASNRQGSYNEQFF; size: .; V: TRBV19; J: TRBJ2-1; D: .
DNA: TGTGCCAGCAGCTTAGCGCCACTAGCGGGAGAGCAGTTCTTC; CDR3: CASSLAPLAGEQFF; size: .; V: TRBV7-6; J: TRBJ2-1; D: TRBD2
DNA: TGTGCCAGCAGAGGACAGGGTAGAAATGAGCAGTTCTTC; CDR3: CASRGQGRNEQFF; size: .; V: TRBV5-5; J: TRBJ2-1; D: TRBD1
DNA: TGTGCCAGCTCACCGATCGGACACGACACCGGGGAGCTGTTTTTT; CDR3: CASSPIGHDTGELFF; size: .; V: TRBV18; J: TRBJ2-2; D: .
DNA: TGTGCCAGCAGCTTCGCGGGTTTCAAAAACATTCAGTACTTC; CDR3: CASSFAGFKNIQYF; size: .; V: TRBV7-8; J: TRBJ2-4; D: .
DNA: TGTGCCAGCAGTTGGGGGACAGCCTACCAAGAGACCCAGTACTTC; CDR3: CASSWGTAYQETQYF; size: .; V: TRBV27; J: TRBJ2-5; D: TRBD1
DNA: TGTGCCAGCAGCTTAGATCCCGCGGAGAGTATCTATGGCTACACCTTC; CDR3: CASSLDPAESIYGYTF; size: .; V: TRBV7-8; J: TRBJ1-2; D: .
DNA: TGTGCCAGCAGCGCTCGGCGGGGGCCCTTCACAGATACGCAGTATTTT; CDR3: CASSARRGPFTDTQYF; size: once; V: TRBV3-1/TRBV3-2; J: TRBJ2-3; D: .
DNA: TGTGCCAGCCATAGACAGGCATCGGGCACTGAAGCTTTCTTT; CDR3: CASHRQASGTEAFF; size: few; V: TRBV2; J: TRBJ1-1; D: .
DNA: TGTGCCAGCAGTTACGCCCAGGCTTGGAATGGCTACACCTTC; CDR3: CASSYAQAWNGYTF; size: .; V: TRBV6-6; J: TRBJ1-2; D: .
DNA: TGTGCCAGCAGTTCGCGTGGACAGGGGGCGTTCTATGGCTACACCTTC; CDR3: CASSSRGQGAFYGYTF; size: once; V: TRBV27; J: TRBJ1-2; D: TRBD1
DNA: TGCACCAGCAGCCAAGAATGGAGGGCTAGCGAGAAAATTAACAATGAGCAGTTCTTC; CDR3: CTSSQEWRASEKINNEQFF; size: .; V: TRBV1; J: TRBJ2-1; D: .
DNA: TGCAGTGCTAGAGACCGGACAGAAGCTTTCTTT; CDR3: CSARDRTEAFF; size: .; V: TRBV20-1; J: TRBJ1-1; D: .
DNA: TGCAGTGCTAGTAGTGGACTAGCGGGGGGCACAGATACGCAGTATTTT; CDR3: CSASSGLAGGTDTQYF; size: .; V: TRBV20-1; J: TRBJ2-3; D: TRBD2
DNA: TGTGCCAGCAGCGTGGGGGGTACCTACAATGAGCAGTTCTTC; CDR3: CASSVGGTYNEQFF; size: .; V: TRBV9; J: TRBJ2-1; D: .
DNA: TGTGCCAGCAGCTTAGAGGGTGGAGGGGTGCTGGGCAATGAGCAGTTCTTC; CDR3: CASSLEGGGVLGNEQFF; size: .; V: TRBV7-9; J: TRBJ2-1; D: .
DNA: TGTGCCTGGAGAACAGCGGGGGGCGGCCGGGGAGCTGTTTTT; CDR3: CAWRTAGGGRGAVF; size: .; V: TRBV30; J: TRBJ2-2; D: TRBD2
DNA: TGTGCCAGCAGCCAAGACGGGAGGGCCGTCTACCAAGAGACCCAGTACTTC; CDR3: CASSQDGRAVYQETQYF; size: .; V: TRBV4-2; J: TRBJ2-5; D: TRBD2
DNA: TGCAGCGCTAAACAGGGTTTAAATCAGCCCCAGCATTTT; CDR3: CSAKQGLNQPQHF; size: .; V: TRBV29-1; J: TRBJ1-5; D: .
DNA: TGTGCCAGCTCCCCACCTAGCTCCTACAATGAGCAGTTCTTC; CDR3: CASSPPSSYNEQFF; size: .; V: TRBV6-5; J: TRBJ2-1; D: .
DNA: TGCAGCGTTCGAGCGGGGGGGTCCTACAATGAGCAGTTCTTC; CDR3: CSVRAGGSYNEQFF; size: .; V: TRBV29-1; J: TRBJ2-1; D: TRBD2
DNA: TGTGCCAGCAGCCTACGGGACATACAAGAGACCCAGTACTTC; CDR3: CASSLRDIQETQYF; size: .; V: TRBV9; J: TRBJ2-5; D: .
DNA: TGTGCCAGTAGTATGGGGACTTCGGGCTACGAGCAGTACTTC; CDR3: CASSMGTSGYEQYF; size: .; V: TRBV19; J: TRBJ2-7; D: .
DNA: TGTGCCAGCCCGCCCGGGGCTAGCGGGGGCCAGGGAGATACGCAGTATTTT; CDR3: CASPPGASGGQGDTQYF; size: few; V: TRBV11-3; J: TRBJ2-3; D: TRBD2
DNA: TGTGCCAGCAGCTTGGACCCCGGTACAACTAATGAAAAACTGTTTTTT; CDR3: CASSLDPGTTNEKLFF; size: .; V: TRBV5-4; J: TRBJ1-4; D: .
DNA: TGCACCAGCAGCCAAGATCACGGGGGGGGTGAAGAGCAGTACTTC; CDR3: CTSSQDHGGGEEQYF; size: .; V: TRBV1; J: TRBJ2-7; D: .
DNA: TGTGCCAGCAGTTCAATAGAGACAGGGCCCTACGAGCAGTACTTC; CDR3: CASSSIETGPYEQYF; size: .; V: TRBV2; J: TRBJ2-7; D: TRBD1
DNA: TGTGCCAGAACGTTGTTGGAGGGCTGTGGGCCCCAGCATTTT; CDR3: CARTLLEGCGPQHF; size: .; V: TRBV19; J: TRBJ1-5; D: .
DNA: TGTGCCAGCACCAGGGGGCGGGGTTCGAACACTGAAGCTTTCTTT; CDR3: CASTRGRGSNTEAFF; size: .; V: TRBV6-5; J: TRBJ1-1; D: TRBD1
DNA: TGTGCCAGCAGTTTCCAGGGAAGCTACGAGCAGTACTTC; CDR3: CASSFQGSYEQYF; size: few; V: TRBV28; J: TRBJ2-7; D: .
DNA: TGTGCCAGCAGCTTAGGGGCGGGCCTTAGCACAGATACGCAGTATTTT; CDR3: CASSLGAGLSTDTQYF; size: once; V: TRBV7-9; J: TRBJ2-3; D: .
DNA: TGTGCCAGCAGCCAATCCTCGACAGGGCCCTATGGCTACACCTTC; CDR3: CASSQSSTGPYGYTF; size: .; V: TRBV16; J: TRBJ1-2; D: TRBD1
DNA: TGTGCCAGCAGAACGGGACAGAAGGGGACAAACATTCAGTACTTC; CDR3: CASRTGQKGTNIQYF; size: .; V: TRBV6-6; J: TRBJ2-4; D: TRBD1
DNA: TGTGCCAGCAGTTTACCGTCCCTAGCGGGAGTAAGAGATACGCAGTATTTT; CDR3: CASSLPSLAGVRDTQYF; size: .; V: TRBV28; J: TRBJ2-3; D: TRBD2
DNA: TGTGCCAGCAACTACCCCCAGAGCTCTGGGGCCAACGTCCTGACTTTC; CDR3: CASNYPQSSGANVLTF; size: .; V: TRBV9; J: TRBJ2-6; D: .
DNA: TGTGCCAGCAGCCCCCCGGACAGGGGGAAGGACGGCTACACCTTC; CDR3: CASSPPDRGKDGYTF; size: .; V: TRBV3-1/TRBV3-2; J: TRBJ1-2; D: TRBD1
DNA: TGTGCCAGCAGTACTCCGGGACAGGGGGCGAATACCCAGTACTTC; CDR3: CASSTPGQGANTQYF; size: .; V: TRBV28; J: TRBJ2-5; D: TRBD1
DNA: TGTGCCAGCAGTGAGGGGACAGGATTAGGGTATGGCTACACCTTC; CDR3: CASSEGTGLGYGYTF; size: .; V: TRBV6-1; J: TRBJ1-2; D: TRBD1
DNA: TGTGCCAGCAGCTTACTCGCGGGGAGCACAGATACGCAGTATTTT; CDR3: CASSLLAGSTDTQYF; size: .; V: TRBV11-1; J: TRBJ2-3; D: .
DNA: TGTGCCAGCAGCACCCGATATGAACAGGGCCGAATGAACACTGAAGCTTTCTTT; CDR3: CASSTRYEQGRMNTEAFF; size: .; V: TRBV3-1/TRBV3-2; J: TRBJ1-1; D: .
DNA: TGTGCCAGCAGCCGGACTAGTCGGACCGGGGAGCTGTTTTTT; CDR3: CASSRTSRTGELFF; size: .; V: TRBV6-5; J: TRBJ2-2; D: TRBD2
DNA: TGTGCCAGCAGTCCCGACTTCGGGGGGGGCCGGGAGACCCAGTACTTC; CDR3: CASSPDFGGGRETQYF; size: .; V: TRBV6-2/TRBV6-3; J: TRBJ2-5; D: TRBD2
DNA: TGTGCCAGCAGAGGGGACAGGGTAAACAATCAGCCCCAGCATTTT; CDR3: CASRGDRVNNQPQHF; size: .; V: TRBV6-5; J: TRBJ1-5; D: TRBD1
DNA: TGCAGCGTTGCGGGACAGTCGCAAGAGACCCAGTACTTC; CDR3: CSVAGQSQETQYF; size: .; V: TRBV29-1; J: TRBJ2-5; D: TRBD1
DNA: TGTGCCACCAGTGTTTTGGGGGAGCCTCCAGAGACCCAGTACTTC; CDR3: CATSVLGEPPETQYF; size: .; V: TRBV24-1; J: TRBJ2-5; D: .
DNA: TGTGCCAGTAGTCGAACCCAGAGCGTGGAAGCTTTCTTT; CDR3: CASSRTQSVEAFF; size: few; V: TRBV19; J: TRBJ1-1; D: .
DNA: TGTGCCAGAAGCTTGGCGGCGGGGGTACAAGAGACCCAGTACTTC; CDR3: CARSLAAGVQETQYF; size: .; V: TRBV5-3; J: TRBJ2-5; D: TRBD2
DNA: TGTGCCAGCAGTGTCTTCGGGAGCCCCACAGATACGCAGTATTTT; CDR3: CASSVFGSPTDTQYF; size: .; V: TRBV6-4; J: TRBJ2-3; D: .
DNA: TGTGCCAGCAGTTCCCTCACAGGGGGGAACACTGAAGCTTTCTTT; CDR3: CASSSLTGGNTEAFF; size: .; V: TRBV28; J: TRBJ1-1; D: TRBD1
DNA: TGTGCCAGCACCAAAGCCCCGTCTCACGTCGGCGAGCAGTACTTC; CDR3: CASTKAPSHVGEQYF; size: medium-sized; V: TRBV2; J: TRBJ2-7; D: .
DNA: TGTGCCAGCAGCTCGTCCAGGCGGGGGCGGTGGGATACGCAGTATTTT; CDR3: CASSSSRRGRWDTQYF; size: .; V: TRBV7-8; J: TRBJ2-3; D: .